A selection of T cell receptor beta chains follows, all from one sample in a study of long-term antiretroviral therapy in people with HIV. Measured with immunoSEQ multiplex PCR; TCRdb has only the in-frame clones, and not every one. The data show around 31,000 clones, 80% to 90% seen once. The sequencing used unsorted PBMCs, collected about 5 years before starting antiretroviral therapy. The receptors here all came from a man aged 50 to 59 with HIV. Both conserved end residues are part of each CDR3. The D gene is left open where the match is weak. Only part of the rows carry a size: once, few, many, or a class if the clone is expanded.

J gene	V gene	CDR3 length	clone size	D gene	CDR3 protein	CDR3 DNA
TRBJ2-1	TRBV13	14	-	-	CASYRTNTDNEQFF	TGTGCCAGCTACCGGACAAACACGGACAATGAGCAGTTCTTC
TRBJ1-3	TRBV6-6	14	-	-	CASSFTVSGNTIYF	TGTGCCAGCAGCTTTACAGTCTCTGGAAACACCATATATTTT
TRBJ2-7	TRBV13	15	-	-	CASSLDPRGTYEQYF	TGTGCCAGCAGCTTAGATCCCAGGGGTACTTACGAGCAGTACTTC
TRBJ1-5	TRBV10-2	15	-	-	CASSSTGNEGQPQHF	TGCGCCAGCAGTTCCACAGGGAACGAGGGTCAGCCCCAGCATTTT
TRBJ2-1	TRBV27	13	once	-	CASTLSPYNEQFF	TGTGCCAGCACCCTTTCGCCCTACAATGAGCAGTTCTTC
TRBJ1-3	TRBV19	16	-	TRBD1	CASSGQTGVGGNTIYF	TGTGCCAGTAGTGGACAGACAGGGGTCGGAGGAAACACCATATATTTT
TRBJ2-7	TRBV5-1	15	-	TRBD1	CASSSWRQGTYEQYF	TGCGCCAGCAGCTCATGGAGACAGGGGACCTACGAGCAGTACTTC
TRBJ1-6	TRBV6-5	14	-	TRBD1	CASSYGTGNSPLHF	TGTGCCAGCAGTTACGGGACAGGGAACTCACCCCTCCACTTT
TRBJ2-1	TRBV5-3	19	-	TRBD1	CARSSPQGVRTGSYNEQFF	TGTGCCAGAAGCTCGCCACAGGGGGTTCGAACGGGATCCTACAATGAGCAGTTCTTC
TRBJ2-3	TRBV19	11	few	-	CASSFGDVQYF	TGTGCCAGTAGTTTCGGAGATGTACAGTATTTT
TRBJ1-3	TRBV19	13	-	-	CASSTNSGNTIYF	TGTGCCAGTAGTACGAACTCTGGAAACACCATATATTTT
TRBJ1-6	TRBV5-1	14	-	-	CASSLGKAPDGLHF	TGCGCCAGCAGCTTGGGCAAGGCCCCGGATGGCCTCCACTTT
TRBJ2-1	TRBV6-5	13	-	-	CASSYSESGKQFF	TGTGCCAGCAGTTACTCCGAGAGTGGAAAGCAGTTCTTC
TRBJ2-4	TRBV4-1	16	-	-	CASSHPAGTAKNIQYF	TGCGCCAGCAGCCATCCGGCAGGGACAGCCAAAAACATTCAGTACTTC
TRBJ1-3	TRBV5-1	15	-	-	CASSPSGGVGNTIYF	TGCGCCAGCAGCCCCTCGGGGGGGGTTGGAAACACCATATATTTT
TRBJ1-5	TRBV7-2	13	-	-	CASSLMVSQPQHF	TGTGCCAGCAGCTTAATGGTTAGTCAGCCCCAGCATTTT
TRBJ1-2	TRBV7-2	14	few	-	CASSLARGEGGYTF	TGTGCCAGCAGCTTAGCGAGGGGAGAAGGTGGCTACACCTTC
TRBJ2-6	TRBV29-1	16	once	-	CSVEVGQTTGANVLTF	TGCAGCGTTGAAGTGGGCCAGACCACTGGGGCCAACGTCCTGACTTTC
TRBJ1-1	TRBV6-1	15	-	-	CASSEVAGRNTEAFF	TGTGCCAGCAGTGAAGTGGCAGGACGGAACACTGAAGCTTTCTTT
TRBJ1-5	TRBV9	14	-	-	CASGDSHSNQPQHF	TGTGCCAGCGGGGACTCCCATAGCAATCAGCCCCAGCATTTT
TRBJ1-1	TRBV7-3	13	-	-	CASSFDQTTEAFF	TGTGCCAGCAGCTTTGATCAAACCACTGAAGCTTTCTTT
TRBJ2-2	TRBV12-5	14	-	-	CASGQDRNTGELFF	TGTGCTAGTGGTCAGGACAGGAACACCGGGGAGCTGTTTTTT
TRBJ2-7	TRBV5-1	14	-	-	CASSLFQPTYEQYF	TGCGCCAGCAGCTTGTTCCAGCCAACCTACGAGCAGTACTTC
TRBJ1-1	TRBV30	13	-	-	CAWSASYRTEAFF	TGTGCCTGGAGTGCCAGTTACAGGACTGAAGCTTTCTTT
TRBJ1-5	TRBV5-6	15	-	TRBD1	CASSRTGDSNQPQHF	TGTGCCAGCAGCCGGACAGGGGATAGCAATCAGCCCCAGCATTTT
TRBJ2-7	TRBV28	14	-	TRBD1	CASSPGTGTYEQYF	TGTGCCAGCAGCCCAGGGACAGGGACCTACGAGCAGTACTTC
TRBJ1-5	TRBV6-5	14	-	TRBD1	CASSYRTGNQPQHF	TGTGCCAGCAGCTACCGGACAGGTAATCAGCCCCAGCATTTT
TRBJ1-3	TRBV11-2	14	-	-	CASGGRVDGNTIYF	TGTGCCAGCGGCGGCAGGGTGGATGGAAACACCATATATTTT
TRBJ1-5	TRBV7-9	12	-	-	CASSFPGQPQHF	TGTGCCAGCAGCTTTCCTGGGCAGCCCCAGCATTTT
TRBJ1-4	TRBV6-6	14	once	-	CASRSIATNEKLFF	TGTGCCAGCCGCTCGATTGCAACTAATGAAAAACTGTTTTTT
TRBJ2-5	TRBV15	16	-	-	CATSRDHRVTQETQYF	TGTGCCACCAGCAGAGATCACAGGGTAACCCAAGAGACCCAGTACTTC
TRBJ1-1	TRBV4-3	16	-	-	CASSQDRRGFGIEAFF	TGCGCCAGCAGCCAAGATCGCCGTGGTTTTGGGATTGAAGCTTTCTTT
TRBJ2-1	TRBV6-5	15	-	TRBD2	CASRRLAGGWTEQFF	TGTGCCAGCAGACGTCTTGCGGGAGGGTGGACGGAGCAGTTCTTC
TRBJ2-3	TRBV25-1	13	-	-	CASSLQGTDTQYF	TGTGCCAGCAGTTTACAGGGTACAGATACGCAGTATTTT
TRBJ1-3	TRBV7-3	16	-	TRBD1	CASSVTGVGPGNTIYF	TGTGCCAGCAGCGTTACAGGGGTAGGGCCCGGAAACACCATATATTTT
TRBJ2-3	TRBV5-4	16	-	-	CASSLGGPRSTDTQYF	TGTGCCAGCAGCTTGGGGGGACCCCGTAGCACAGATACGCAGTATTTT
TRBJ2-5	TRBV9	15	-	TRBD2	CASSVGLAAQETQYF	TGTGCCAGCAGCGTAGGGCTAGCGGCTCAAGAGACCCAGTACTTC
TRBJ2-5	TRBV6-1	14	-	-	CASSEWGPQETQYF	TGTGCCAGCAGTGAATGGGGGCCCCAAGAGACCCAGTACTTC
TRBJ2-3	TRBV7-2	12	once	-	CASSSNTDTQYF	TGTGCCAGCAGCTCCAATACAGATACGCAGTATTTT
TRBJ2-3	TRBV10-3	11	-	-	CAIASSDTQYF	TGTGCCATAGCTAGCTCAGATACGCAGTATTTT
TRBJ1-5	TRBV30	13	-	-	CAWSEGLNQPQHF	TGTGCCTGGAGTGAGGGGTTAAATCAGCCCCAGCATTTT
TRBJ2-7	TRBV2	15	once	-	CASSELVGPPYEQYF	TGTGCCAGCAGTGAATTGGTGGGGCCCCCCTACGAGCAGTACTTC
TRBJ1-4	TRBV5-1	13	-	-	CASSLDSYEKLFF	TGCGCCAGCAGCTTGGACAGTTATGAAAAACTGTTTTTT
TRBJ2-1	TRBV11-3	13	-	-	CASSLGPYNEQFF	TGTGCCAGCAGCCTAGGGCCCTACAATGAGCAGTTCTTC
TRBJ2-7	TRBV6-5	16	once	TRBD1	CASSYSKGQGVHEQYF	TGTGCCAGCAGTTACTCGAAAGGCCAGGGGGTCCACGAGCAGTACTTC
TRBJ2-1	TRBV7-3	16	-	TRBD2	CATSLGGSGAYNEQFF	TGTGCCACCTCCCTCGGGGGGAGCGGGGCCTACAATGAGCAGTTCTTC
TRBJ1-5	TRBV4-3	14	once	-	CASSQDTVGQPQHF	TGCGCCAGCAGCCAAGATACAGTGGGCCAGCCCCAGCATTTT
TRBJ2-1	TRBV2	14	-	-	CASSAQITYNEQFF	TGTGCCAGCAGTGCTCAGATTACCTACAATGAGCAGTTCTTC
TRBJ2-1	TRBV10-3	13	-	-	CAISKTGVDEQFF	TGTGCCATCAGTAAGACAGGCGTTGATGAGCAGTTCTTC
TRBJ1-2	TRBV27	12	-	TRBD1	CASTRTGEGYTF	TGTGCCAGCACCAGGACAGGGGAGGGCTACACCTTC
TRBJ2-3	TRBV9	12	-	-	CASSVGADTQYF	TGTGCCAGCAGCGTAGGGGCAGATACGCAGTATTTT
TRBJ2-7	TRBV7-3	14	-	-	CASSPGRGLYEQYF	TGTGCCAGCAGCCCGGGACGGGGCCTCTACGAGCAGTACTTC
TRBJ2-5	TRBV18	15	once	-	CASSKQGLFGETQYF	TGTGCCAGCTCAAAGCAGGGTTTATTCGGGGAGACCCAGTACTTC
TRBJ2-7	TRBV30	12	-	-	CAWSTSSYEQYF	TGTGCCTGGAGCACCAGCTCCTACGAGCAGTACTTC
TRBJ1-1	TRBV7-2	14	-	-	CASSPTAFNTEAFF	TGTGCCAGCAGCCCCACTGCGTTTAACACTGAAGCTTTCTTT
TRBJ2-1	TRBV10-3	13	-	-	CAISERDDNEQFF	TGTGCCATCAGTGAGAGGGACGACAATGAGCAGTTCTTC
TRBJ2-7	TRBV5-1	17	-	-	CASSLRGRGLEPYEQYF	TGCGCCAGCAGCTTGAGAGGCAGGGGTTTAGAGCCCTACGAGCAGTACTTC
TRBJ2-7	TRBV9	16	-	TRBD1	CASSLGSDRDPYEQYF	TGTGCCAGCAGCTTAGGATCGGACAGGGACCCCTACGAGCAGTACTTC